These T cell receptor beta chains were read from a single sample in a study of blood T cells in healthy people across ages. Each CDR3 protein is one row after TCRdb ran MiXCR on the 5' RACE reads. Found here are 1.5 million to 2 million distinct CDR3 sequences, 25% to 30% of them singletons; the top ten hold roughly 8%. Sequencing used blood. The receptors derive from a woman younger than 45 in good health. The CDR3 runs from the conserved cysteine through the conserved F or W. D genes are given only for firm matches. The size entry is marked missing in some rows and otherwise reads once, few, many or a size class.

abundance: many; j_gene: TRBJ1-2; d_gene: -; v_gene: TRBV12-5; CDR3nt: TGTGCTAGTGGTCCCGCCGGGGGCTACTATGGCTACACCTTC; CDR3aa: CASGPAGGYYGYTF
abundance: many; j_gene: TRBJ2-1; d_gene: TRBD2; v_gene: TRBV5-1; CDR3nt: TGCGCCAGCAGCGTGGGACTAGTCTACAATGAGCAGTTCTTC; CDR3aa: CASSVGLVYNEQFF
abundance: -; j_gene: TRBJ2-7; d_gene: -; v_gene: TRBV28; CDR3nt: TGTGCCAGCAGTTGGGGGACGGAGGGCCACGAGCAGTACTTC; CDR3aa: CASSWGTEGHEQYF
abundance: many; j_gene: TRBJ2-7; d_gene: -; v_gene: TRBV7-8; CDR3nt: TGTGCCAGCAGCTTAGCCCGGACAGATTCCTACGAGCAGTACTTC; CDR3aa: CASSLARTDSYEQYF
abundance: many; j_gene: TRBJ2-7; d_gene: -; v_gene: TRBV12-3/TRBV12-4; CDR3nt: TGTGCCAGCAGTTTCCGCGGGACCTCTTCGAAGGAGCAGTACTTC; CDR3aa: CASSFRGTSSKEQYF
abundance: many; j_gene: TRBJ2-7; d_gene: TRBD1; v_gene: TRBV10-3; CDR3nt: TGTGCCATCAGTCCCGGGACAGGGGGCGACGAGCAGTACTTC; CDR3aa: CAISPGTGGDEQYF
abundance: -; j_gene: TRBJ2-5; d_gene: -; v_gene: TRBV7-2; CDR3nt: TGTGCCAGCAGCTTAGACGGGTCAGTGGGGCGTGAGCAGTACTTC; CDR3aa: CASSLDGSVGREQYF
abundance: few; j_gene: TRBJ2-3; d_gene: TRBD2; v_gene: TRBV7-9; CDR3nt: TGTGCCAGCAGCCCGATAGCGGGAGGGGGCACAGATACGCAGTATTTT; CDR3aa: CASSPIAGGGTDTQYF
abundance: few; j_gene: TRBJ2-1; d_gene: -; v_gene: TRBV5-1; CDR3nt: TGCGCCAGCAACCCAGGGGATAGCTCCTACAATGAGCAGTTCTTC; CDR3aa: CASNPGDSSYNEQFF
abundance: -; j_gene: TRBJ2-3; d_gene: TRBD2; v_gene: TRBV12-3/TRBV12-4; CDR3nt: TGTGCCAGCAGCCGCCCGACTAGCGCTAGGGGGGCAGATACGCAGTATTTT; CDR3aa: CASSRPTSARGADTQYF
abundance: few; j_gene: TRBJ2-6; d_gene: TRBD2; v_gene: TRBV6-5; CDR3nt: TGTGCCAGCAGTTACTTGGGAGGGAGAGGCTCTGGGGCCAACGTCCTGACTTTC; CDR3aa: CASSYLGGRGSGANVLTF
abundance: many; j_gene: TRBJ2-7; d_gene: -; v_gene: TRBV12-3/TRBV12-4; CDR3nt: TGTGCCAGCAGTCCCCGGGAGCGTACCTACGAGCAGTACTTC; CDR3aa: CASSPRERTYEQYF
abundance: -; j_gene: TRBJ2-7; d_gene: -; v_gene: TRBV6-6; CDR3nt: TGTGCCAGCATCGACCCCGCAGGGAATCCCTACGAGCAGTACTTC; CDR3aa: CASIDPAGNPYEQYF
abundance: once; j_gene: TRBJ1-1; d_gene: -; v_gene: TRBV20-1; CDR3nt: TGCAGTGCCAAATCTGGGACCCAGGGCACTGAAGCTTTCTTT; CDR3aa: CSAKSGTQGTEAFF
abundance: few; j_gene: TRBJ2-3; d_gene: TRBD2; v_gene: TRBV3-1; CDR3nt: TGTGCCAGCAGCCAAGAGAGTGCGGGAGTCCCAGATACGCAGTATTTT; CDR3aa: CASSQESAGVPDTQYF
abundance: few; j_gene: TRBJ2-3; d_gene: -; v_gene: TRBV7-3; CDR3nt: TGTGCCAGCAGCTCGCAGTTTGGAGATACGCAGTATTTT; CDR3aa: CASSSQFGDTQYF
abundance: -; j_gene: TRBJ2-2; d_gene: -; v_gene: TRBV10-3; CDR3nt: TGTGCCATCAGTGTCACCGGGGAGCTGTTTTTT; CDR3aa: CAISVTGELFF
abundance: -; j_gene: TRBJ2-6; d_gene: -; v_gene: TRBV25-1; CDR3nt: TGTACCAGCCTTGGGGGGGCCAACGTCCTGACTTTC; CDR3aa: CTSLGGANVLTF
abundance: -; j_gene: TRBJ2-3; d_gene: -; v_gene: TRBV2; CDR3nt: TGTGCCAGCAGCGTCCGGAGTACTAGCACAGATACGCAGTATTTT; CDR3aa: CASSVRSTSTDTQYF
abundance: -; j_gene: TRBJ2-2; d_gene: -; v_gene: TRBV10-3; CDR3nt: TGTGCCATCACCGGTGATACCACCGGGGAGCTGTTTTTT; CDR3aa: CAITGDTTGELFF
abundance: -; j_gene: TRBJ2-7; d_gene: -; v_gene: TRBV12-3/TRBV12-4; CDR3nt: TGTGCCAGCAGTTTAGGTTGTTTGTGTGAGCAGTACTTC; CDR3aa: CASSLGCLCEQYF
abundance: -; j_gene: TRBJ1-5; d_gene: -; v_gene: TRBV28; CDR3nt: TGTGCCAGCAGTTTAGACGGACTTCAGCCCCAGCATTTT; CDR3aa: CASSLDGLQPQHF
abundance: few; j_gene: TRBJ1-1; d_gene: TRBD1; v_gene: TRBV12-3/TRBV12-4; CDR3nt: TGTGCCAGCCTCCGAACTAACCAGGGGGCAAAAGCTTTCTTT; CDR3aa: CASLRTNQGAKAFF
abundance: -; j_gene: TRBJ2-1; d_gene: TRBD2; v_gene: TRBV7-2; CDR3nt: TGTGCCAGCAGCCACCGGACTAGCGGGCAGAATGAGCAGTTCTTC; CDR3aa: CASSHRTSGQNEQFF
abundance: many; j_gene: TRBJ2-4; d_gene: TRBD2; v_gene: TRBV7-8; CDR3nt: TGTGCCAGCAGCCCTAGACTAGCGGGGGCGGGGAGGGCCAAAAACATTCAGTACTTC; CDR3aa: CASSPRLAGAGRAKNIQYF
abundance: few; j_gene: TRBJ1-5; d_gene: TRBD1; v_gene: TRBV2; CDR3nt: TGTGCCAGCACCCGGGCGGACAGGGGGTATCAGCCCCAGCATTTT; CDR3aa: CASTRADRGYQPQHF
abundance: once; j_gene: TRBJ2-5; d_gene: TRBD2; v_gene: TRBV10-1; CDR3nt: TGCGCCAGCAGTGCAAGCGGGGCCGGGTGGACCCAGTACTTC; CDR3aa: CASSASGAGWTQYF
abundance: -; j_gene: TRBJ2-7; d_gene: -; v_gene: TRBV20-1; CDR3nt: TGCAGTGCTAAAGGGGGGAACGAGCAGTACTTC; CDR3aa: CSAKGGNEQYF
abundance: many; j_gene: TRBJ2-7; d_gene: TRBD1; v_gene: TRBV4-1; CDR3nt: TGCGCCAGCAGCCATCGGGGACAGACCAACGAGCAGTACTTC; CDR3aa: CASSHRGQTNEQYF
abundance: few; j_gene: TRBJ2-3; d_gene: TRBD2; v_gene: TRBV7-2; CDR3nt: TGTGCCAGCAGCTTTCAAACGGTAGCGGGGGGCCGCACAGATACGCAGTATTTT; CDR3aa: CASSFQTVAGGRTDTQYF
abundance: many; j_gene: TRBJ2-7; d_gene: -; v_gene: TRBV20-1; CDR3nt: TGCAGTGCTAGAGTTGGCGGGCTTTACTACGAGCAGTACTTC; CDR3aa: CSARVGGLYYEQYF
abundance: few; j_gene: TRBJ2-7; d_gene: -; v_gene: TRBV20-1; CDR3nt: TGCAGTGCTAGAATAGGGAGAACCTACGAGCAGTACTTC; CDR3aa: CSARIGRTYEQYF
abundance: -; j_gene: TRBJ2-7; d_gene: TRBD2; v_gene: TRBV7-2; CDR3nt: TGTGCCAGCAGCTTAAACTTTGCGGGGGGCGGATCTTCCGAGCAGTACTTC; CDR3aa: CASSLNFAGGGSSEQYF
abundance: many; j_gene: TRBJ2-4; d_gene: -; v_gene: TRBV4-1; CDR3nt: TGCGCCAGCAGCCCAGGGACCGAGATGTCTGCCAAAAACATTCAGTACTTC; CDR3aa: CASSPGTEMSAKNIQYF
abundance: -; j_gene: TRBJ2-6; d_gene: -; v_gene: TRBV20-1; CDR3nt: TGCAGTGCTAGGGTCAGACAGGCTGGGGCCGACGTCCTGACTTTC; CDR3aa: CSARVRQAGADVLTF
abundance: -; j_gene: TRBJ2-2; d_gene: -; v_gene: TRBV9; CDR3nt: TGTGCCAGCAGCGTAGGGCCGGGCTTGGCCGGGGAGCTGTTTTTT; CDR3aa: CASSVGPGLAGELFF
abundance: -; j_gene: TRBJ2-7; d_gene: TRBD1; v_gene: TRBV20-1; CDR3nt: TGCAGTGCTAGTTCTACAGGGGGCCACGAGCAGTACTTC; CDR3aa: CSASSTGGHEQYF
abundance: many; j_gene: TRBJ2-7; d_gene: -; v_gene: TRBV29-1; CDR3nt: TGCAGCGTTCGGGACGGCCCTAGGGAGCAGTACTTC; CDR3aa: CSVRDGPREQYF
abundance: -; j_gene: TRBJ2-1; d_gene: TRBD1; v_gene: TRBV2; CDR3nt: TGTGCCAGCGGTCGCTTGCGGGGACAGGGCTTTAGGGATGAGCAGTTCTTC; CDR3aa: CASGRLRGQGFRDEQFF
abundance: -; j_gene: TRBJ2-7; d_gene: TRBD1; v_gene: TRBV7-2; CDR3nt: TGTGCCAGCAGCCGACCCGGTGCCGGGACAGCCTACGAGCAGTACTTC; CDR3aa: CASSRPGAGTAYEQYF
abundance: few; j_gene: TRBJ2-7; d_gene: -; v_gene: TRBV7-8; CDR3nt: TGTGCCAGCAGCTTAGCGTTTGTGAACGAGCAGTACTTC; CDR3aa: CASSLAFVNEQYF
abundance: few; j_gene: TRBJ2-3; d_gene: -; v_gene: TRBV7-2; CDR3nt: TGTGCCAGCAGCTTCACAACGGGGGTAGATACGCAGTATTTT; CDR3aa: CASSFTTGVDTQYF
abundance: -; j_gene: TRBJ1-1; d_gene: -; v_gene: TRBV6-5; CDR3nt: TGTGCCAGCATCGCCGCGGGCCCGAACACTGAAGCTTTCTTT; CDR3aa: CASIAAGPNTEAFF
abundance: many; j_gene: TRBJ2-7; d_gene: -; v_gene: TRBV7-2; CDR3nt: TGTGCCAGCAGCTCCCTCTATGTGCAGTACTTC; CDR3aa: CASSSLYVQYF
abundance: -; j_gene: TRBJ1-4; d_gene: TRBD1; v_gene: TRBV2; CDR3nt: TGTGCCAGCAGTAGGACAGGGAATGAAAAACTGTTTTTT; CDR3aa: CASSRTGNEKLFF
abundance: -; j_gene: TRBJ1-5; d_gene: -; v_gene: TRBV12-3/TRBV12-4; CDR3nt: TGTGCCAGCAGTTCTGCAGGGAGAGGTCAGCCCCAGCATTTT; CDR3aa: CASSSAGRGQPQHF
abundance: many; j_gene: TRBJ2-1; d_gene: -; v_gene: TRBV7-6; CDR3nt: TGTGCCAGCAGCTTAATAAGTATGGGGTACAATGAGCAGTTCTTC; CDR3aa: CASSLISMGYNEQFF
abundance: -; j_gene: TRBJ1-2; d_gene: -; v_gene: TRBV9; CDR3nt: TGTGCCAGCAGCGGAGAGGCCAGGGCTTATGGCTACACCTTC; CDR3aa: CASSGEARAYGYTF
abundance: -; j_gene: TRBJ2-7; d_gene: TRBD1; v_gene: TRBV25-1; CDR3nt: TGTGCCAGCAGCACGACAGGGGTTGTTTCCTACGAGCAGTGCTTC; CDR3aa: CASSTTGVVSYEQCF
abundance: -; j_gene: TRBJ1-1; d_gene: -; v_gene: TRBV5-5; CDR3nt: TGTGCCAGCAGCTCGTACAGGACCATGAACACTGAAGCTTTCTTT; CDR3aa: CASSSYRTMNTEAFF
abundance: -; j_gene: TRBJ2-3; d_gene: TRBD2; v_gene: TRBV25-1; CDR3nt: TGTGCCAGCAGTTCTAGCGGGAGTAGTGGAGATACGCAGTATTTT; CDR3aa: CASSSSGSSGDTQYF
abundance: -; j_gene: TRBJ2-1; d_gene: TRBD2; v_gene: TRBV20-1; CDR3nt: TGCAGTGCTAGAGATTTCCAGCGGGAGTTTAATGAGCAGTTCTTC; CDR3aa: CSARDFQREFNEQFF
abundance: -; j_gene: TRBJ1-2; d_gene: -; v_gene: TRBV7-9; CDR3nt: TGTGCCAGCCAGCCGGGGGGCCATAGGGTTGGCTATGGCTACACCTTC; CDR3aa: CASQPGGHRVGYGYTF
abundance: -; j_gene: TRBJ2-3; d_gene: -; v_gene: TRBV9; CDR3nt: TGTGCCAGCAGCGTAGTGGTGGGGAGCACAGATACGCAGTATTTT; CDR3aa: CASSVVVGSTDTQYF
abundance: many; j_gene: TRBJ2-4; d_gene: TRBD1; v_gene: TRBV5-1; CDR3nt: TGCGCCAGCAGCCCAGGACAGGAACACGGTGTCAACATTCAGTACTTC; CDR3aa: CASSPGQEHGVNIQYF
abundance: -; j_gene: TRBJ2-7; d_gene: -; v_gene: TRBV28; CDR3nt: TGTGCCAGCAGTACTTCAGCTCGCGCCTACGAGCAGTACTTC; CDR3aa: CASSTSARAYEQYF